Listed here are 18 T cell receptor beta chains from one sample, sequenced in a study of cytomegalovirus exposure and HLA in healthy donors. A multiplex PCR was run with 60 Vbeta primers and 13 Jbeta primers. Sequencing was performed with immunoSEQ multiplex PCR; in TCRdb, only in-frame clones are kept and a portion is missing. The sample holds under 150,000 clones, about 73% seen once. The sequencing sample was made of PBMCs. These receptors all stem from a woman in her thirties or forties in good health and CMV-seronegative.

CDR3 in amino acids: CASSATGGVGYTF. DNA for the CDR3: TGTGCCAGCAGCGCAACAGGGGGCGTAGGCTACACCTTC. The chain carries TRBV7-2 and TRBJ1-2, with 9 bases aligning to TRBD1. Germline lookup yields CDR1 SGHTA and CDR2 FQGNSA. V was pared by 5 bases and J by 8 bases, with 6 bases of the junction left unmatched. The CDR3 sequence is 13 residues long.

A single count supports this clone. The chain carries TRBV6-1 and TRBJ2-7; a weak D match, TRBD1 (6 bases). CDR1 and CDR2 from the germline V gene are MNHNS and SASEGT. The CDR3 extends over 15 amino acids. V dropped 9 bases and J dropped 5 bases, with 23 bases sitting between them. The CDR3 nucleotides are TGTGCCAGTCGCTCCCGCTTGGGGGCCGGCGACGAGCAGTACTTC. This encodes CASRSRLGAGDEQYF.

There are a few counts of this clone. This chain uses TRBV11-3 with TRBJ1-1, with D perhaps TRBD1 (6 bases). Germline-derived CDR1 and CDR2 are SGHNT and YENEEA. This CDR3 spans 14 amino acids. Trimming cost V 4 bases and J 5 bases, with 14 bases left between them. The CDR3 nucleotides are TGTGCCAGCAGCTCCTCGGGAGGGGGAACTGAAGCTTTCTTT. Translated, it gives CASSSSGGGTEAFF.

The chain joins TRBV27 to TRBJ1-5, with 7 nucleotides matching TRBD1. The CDR3 has 12 residues. V was clipped by 6 bases and J by 4 bases; unmatched bases: 0. Germline V gives CDR1 MNHEY, CDR2 SMNVEV (reference sequence). The CDR3 coding sequence is TGTGCCAGCAGACAGGGGAATCAGCCCCAGCATTTT. Translation: CASRQGNQPQHF.

The chain is built from TRBV19 and TRBJ1-5, with 7 bases aligning to TRBD1. Trimming at V came to 4 bases and at J to 6 bases, leaving 9 bases not matched to a gene. Germline lookup yields CDR1 LNHDA and CDR2 SQIVND (reference sequence). This CDR3 comprises 15 residues. The CDR3 nucleotides read TGTGCCAGTAGTACGGGTCAGGGGGGTCGTCAGCCCCAGCATTTT. It translates to CASSTGQGGRQPQHF. Supplemented by reference TRBV19 and TRBJ1-5, the full variable domain reads DGGITQSPKYLFRKEGQNVTLSCEQNLNHDAMYWYRQDPGQGLRLIYYSQIVNDFQKGDIAEGYSVSREKKESFPLTVTSAQKNPTAFYLCASSTGQGGRQPQHFGDGTRLSIL.

The CDR3 nucleotides read TGTGCCAGCAGCTTATTCCCCGGGACTAGCTCCGGTGGGTCCTACGAGCAGTACTTC. This gives the protein CASSLFPGTSSGGSYEQYF. The chain uses TRBV7-9 and TRBJ2-5; 9 nucleotides align to TRBD2. TRBJ2-7 matches the DNA end more closely, so the J call is doubtful. Germline V lookup: CDR1 SEHNR, CDR2 FQNEAQ (reference sequence). CDR3 length: 19 residues.

This sequence joins TRBV4-3 and TRBJ2-3; D possibly corresponds to TRBD2 (6 bases). Germline CDR1 reads LGHNA; CDR2 reads YSLEER. The CDR3 has 15 amino acids. The V gene lost 4 bases and the J gene lost 4 bases, with 15 bases spanning the gap. The CDR3 loop reads CASSRHLANPDTQYF. CDR3 nucleotide sequence: TGCGCCAGCAGCCGGCATCTAGCGAACCCAGATACGCAGTATTTT.

This chain uses TRBV5-1 with TRBJ1-4; a weak D match, TRBD1 (6 bases). The germline V and J ends were trimmed by 4 bases and 2 bases, with 12 bases remaining between them. Per the germline V gene, CDR1 is SGHRS and CDR2 is YFSETQ. The CDR3 is 15 residues long. This chain's CDR3 is CASSNIQGTNEKLFF. CDR3 DNA: TGCGCCAGCAGCAACATACAGGGCACTAATGAAAAACTGTTTTTT.

This sequence joins TRBV5-1 and TRBJ2-2; 8 positions agree with TRBD1. Germline values: CDR1 SGHRS, CDR2 YFSETQ. The J segment lost 0 bases and the V segment lost 7 bases, leaving 2 bases of the junction unmatched. There are 14 residues in the CDR3. In DNA, the CDR3 is TGCGCCAGCGGACAGGGCCCGAACACCGGGGAGCTGTTTTTT. This codes for CASGQGPNTGELFF.

The CDR3 loop is CASSPRGSSTEAFF. CDR3 nucleotide sequence: TGTGCCAGCAGCCCAAGGGGTAGCAGCACTGAAGCTTTCTTT. This chain connects TRBV11-2 to TRBJ1-1; D is perhaps TRBD1 (5 bases). There are 14 residues in the CDR3. Trimming shortened V by 5 bases and J by 4 bases, and 14 bases separated the two germline ends. The germline V gene encodes CDR1 SGHAT and CDR2 FQNNGV.

The rearrangement joins TRBV28 to TRBJ2-3, with TRBD1 identical over 8 bases. The length of the CDR3 is 18 residues. The V segment lost 6 bases and the J segment 1 base; nucleotides outside the gene matches: 15. Per germline, CDR1 MDHEN and CDR2 SYDVKM. The CDR3 sequence: CASSTWRGPGQGTDTQYF. DNA of the CDR3: TGTGCCAGCAGCACCTGGAGGGGCCCGGGACAGGGCACAGATACGCAGTATTTT.

Turning to this clone: One end of the junction fails to match germline, which may point to a read error. The J gene is TRBJ2-6, the V gene TRBV6-5; 8 bases agree with TRBD1. CDR3 length: 15 residues. CDR1 and CDR2 (germline): MNHEY, SVGAGI. CDR3 in DNA: TGTGCCAGCAGCTGGACAGGGACTGGGGCCAACGGCCTGACTTTC. This codes for CASSWTGTGANGLTF.

This clone was observed a handful of times. The chain joins TRBV19 to TRBJ2-1; D might be TRBD2 (7 bases). The CDR3 runs to 14 residues. Germline CDR1 reads LNHDA; CDR2 reads SQIVND (reference sequence). Trimming took off 5 bases at V and 12 bases at J, with 20 bases between the two ends. The CDR3 region is CASSGSGGLRAQFF. In DNA form, the CDR3 reads TGTGCCAGTAGTGGGTCCGGGGGGCTCCGGGCGCAGTTCTTC.

The V gene is TRBV5-1, the J gene TRBJ1-2; the D is unclear. The CDR3 has 14 amino acids. The germline V and J ends were trimmed by 0 bases and 0 bases, with 6 bases remaining between them. CDR1 is SGHRS and CDR2 is YFSETQ in the germline V gene. CDR3 sequence (DNA): TGCGCCAGCAGCTTGGATAGCCCTAACTATGGCTACACCTTC. Its protein is CASSLDSPNYGYTF.

The chain recombines TRBV6-5 with TRBJ2-7; D may be TRBD2 (6 bases). Looked up from germline, CDR1 is MNHEY and CDR2 is SVGAGI. Trimming took off 6 bases at V and 0 bases at J, with 12 bases between the two ends. The CDR3 runs 14 residues. The CDR3 nucleotides are TGTGCCAGCAGACCGCGGGAACTCTCCTACGAGCAGTACTTC. Translated: CASRPRELSYEQYF.

This chain connects TRBV6-5 to TRBJ1-1; tentative D call: TRBD1 (6 bases). Trimming took 5 bases from V and 1 from J, leaving 11 bases between them. Germline values: CDR1 MNHEY, CDR2 SVGAGI. This CDR3 has 14 amino acids. CDR3: CASSTGTKNTEAFF. The DNA for the CDR3 is TGTGCCAGCAGTACCGGGACAAAGAACACTGAAGCTTTCTTT.

The rearrangement uses TRBV5-4 and TRBJ2-5; 7 nucleotides match TRBD2. Germline CDR1 reads SGHNT; CDR2 reads YYREEE (reference sequence). The CDR3 length is 14 residues. Trimming cost V 3 bases and J 4 bases; bases outside gene matches: 6. For the CDR3, the DNA is TGTGCCAGCAGCTCGAGGGGCGGGAGAGAGACCCAGTACTTC. Amino acid sequence: CASSSRGGRETQYF.

This clone showed up just once. The chain is built from TRBV7-9 and TRBJ1-1, with unresolved D. The CDR3 runs 13 residues. The germline gives CDR1 SEHNR, CDR2 FQNEAQ (reference sequence). Trimming stripped 4 bases from V and 1 base from J, with 7 bases between. The CDR3 protein is CASSYSWNTEAFF. The DNA for the CDR3 is TGTGCCAGCAGCTACAGCTGGAACACTGAAGCTTTCTTT. Based on the CDR3 plus reference TRBV7-9 and TRBJ1-1, the full variable domain is DTGVSQNPRHKITKRGQNVTFRCDPISEHNRLYWYRQTLGQGPEFLTYFQNEAQLEKSRLLSDRFSAERPKGSFSTLEIQRTEQGDSAMYLCASSYSWNTEAFFGQGTRLTVV.